One sample yielded the 20 T cell receptor beta chains listed below, sequenced in a study of cytomegalovirus exposure and HLA in healthy donors. Primers for the PCR totalled 60 Vbeta and 13 Jbeta. The data were produced by immunoSEQ multiplex PCR, yet TCRdb's version contains in-frame clones alone and is incomplete. The sample consists of 150,000 to 200,000 clones, 65% to 70% of them appearing once. The sample comprised PBMCs. The receptors originated from a young man in good health and CMV-seropositive.

The J gene is TRBJ2-2, the V gene TRBV6-4; TRBD1 is a possible D gene (5 bases). The CDR3 has 13 residues. The V end lost 2 bases, the J end lost 7 bases, and 8 bases lay between the germline ends. Germline CDR1 MRHNA, CDR2 SNTAGT. DNA for the CDR3: TGTGCCAGCAGTGACGGGGCAAGCGGGGAGCTGTTTTTT. Its protein product is CASSDGASGELFF.

The V gene is TRBV7-3, the J gene TRBJ1-1, with D tentatively TRBD1 (5 bases). The CDR3 sequence is 15 residues long. Trimming stripped 6 bases from V and 1 base from J, with 15 bases between. Looked up from germline, CDR1 is SGHTA and CDR2 is FQGTGA. CDR3 sequence: CASRLVAGWNTEAFF. The CDR3 bases are TGTGCCAGCAGGTTAGTGGCAGGGTGGAACACTGAAGCTTTCTTT.

The V gene is TRBV7-8, the J gene TRBJ2-1; possible D gene TRBD2, 6 bases. Trimming removed 5 bases at V and 10 bases at J, with 18 bases between. CDR3 length: 14 amino acids. The germline V gene encodes CDR1 SGHVS and CDR2 FQNEAQ. CDR3 region: CASSPGNGLREQFF. The DNA of the CDR3 is TGTGCCAGCAGCCCCGGTAATGGACTACGGGAGCAGTTCTTC.

The chain links TRBV30 to TRBJ2-7; D possibly corresponds to TRBD1 (6 bases). The germline V gene has CDR1 GTSNPN and CDR2 SVGIG (reference sequence). This CDR3 is built from 13 residues. Trimming took 1 base from V and 0 from J, leaving 7 bases between them. The CDR3 loop reads CAWSGTDSYEQYF. The DNA for the CDR3 is TGTGCCTGGAGTGGGACAGACTCCTACGAGCAGTACTTC.

In its sample, this clone was seen a few times. J is TRBJ2-5 and V is TRBV18; tentative D call: TRBD1 (6 bases). V lost 6 bases and J lost 5, with 10 bases in between. Germline-derived CDR1 and CDR2 are KGHSH and LQKENI. This CDR3 is built from 12 residues. In nucleotides, the CDR3 is TGTGCCAGCTCTCCCCAGGGGGAGACCCAGTACTTC. Its protein is CASSPQGETQYF.

The V call is TRBV10-3, the J call TRBJ1-2; D not resolved. Trimming left V 0 bases short and J 8 bases short, with 16 bases between. Germline CDR1 reads ENHRY; CDR2 reads SYGVKD. This CDR3 has 15 amino acids. CDR3 nucleotides: TGTGCCATCAGTGAGTCGGGAGGGAGTGCGGAAGGCTACACCTTC. This gives the protein CAISESGGSAEGYTF.

This chain links TRBV28 with TRBJ2-5; TRBD2 aligns across 12 bases. Near its end, the DNA agrees better with TRBJ2-7, so the J call may be wrong. The CDR3 totals 16 residues. From germline, CDR1 is MDHEN and CDR2 SYDVKM. CDR3 amino acids: CASRRTSGDLSYEQYF. The CDR3 DNA is TGTGCCAGCAGGAGGACTAGCGGGGACCTCTCCTACGAGCAGTACTTC.

The chain recombines TRBV5-1 with TRBJ2-7; 7 bases match TRBD1. V trimming: 5 bases; J trimming: 9 bases; junction bases outside the gene matches: 14. CDR3 length equals 14 residues. From germline, CDR1 is SGHRS and CDR2 YFSETQ. CDR3 region: CASSPGTEGLGQYF. The CDR3 DNA reads as TGCGCCAGCAGTCCCGGGACAGAGGGTCTCGGGCAGTACTTC. The full variable domain, rest sourced from reference TRBV5-1 and TRBJ2-7, is KAGVTQTPRYLIKTRGQQVTLSCSPISGHRSVSWYQQTPGQGLQFLFEYFSETQRNKGNFPGRFSGRQFSNSRSEMNVSTLELGDSALYLCASSPGTEGLGQYFGPGTRLTVT.

Concerning this clone itself: The junction departs from the called germline gene at one end, perhaps through a read error. The chain links TRBV7-9 to TRBJ2-7; D is possibly TRBD2 (6 bases). The CDR3 is 16 amino acids. CDR1 SEHNR and CDR2 FQNEAQ come from the germline V gene (reference sequence). The CDR3, as DNA: TGTTCCAGCAGCCCGCGAATAAGGGACTTTCCCTACGAGCAGTACTTC. Amino acid sequence: CSSSPRIRDFPYEQYF. Full variable domain (missing parts from reference TRBV7-9 and TRBJ2-7): DTGVSQNPRHKITKRGQNVTFRCDPISEHNRLYWYRQTLGQGPEFLTYFQNEAQLEKSRLLSDRFSAERPKGSFSTLEIQRTEQGDSAMYLCSSSPRIRDFPYEQYFGPGTRLTVT.

This clone was found a few times. The chain is built from TRBV7-9 and TRBJ1-1; 7 positions agree with TRBD1. This CDR3 has 13 amino acids. The V gene's germline CDR1 is SEHNR and CDR2 FQNEAQ (reference sequence). V was pared by 4 bases and J by 4 bases, with 3 bases of the junction left unmatched. CDR3 in amino acids: CASSWGQSTEAFF. CDR3 coding DNA: TGTGCCAGCAGCTGGGGACAGAGCACTGAAGCTTTCTTT. The entire variable domain, with the rest obtained from reference TRBV7-9 and TRBJ1-1, is as follows: DTGVSQNPRHKITKRGQNVTFRCDPISEHNRLYWYRQTLGQGPEFLTYFQNEAQLEKSRLLSDRFSAERPKGSFSTLEIQRTEQGDSAMYLCASSWGQSTEAFFGQGTRLTVV.

This clone was seen a single time. The chain has TRBV6-6 and TRBJ1-2; 8 nucleotides align to TRBD1. From germline, CDR1 is MNHNY and CDR2 SVGAGI (reference sequence). Losses at the gene ends were 2 bases for V and 5 bases for J; bases not matched to a gene: 10. The CDR3 has 16 residues. CDR3 sequence (DNA): TGTGCCAGCAGTTACCTGGACAGGGACCATTCGTATGGCTACACCTTC. As protein: CASSYLDRDHSYGYTF.

The chain links TRBV11-2 to TRBJ2-7; TRBD1 matches at 7 bases. The J segment lost 3 bases and the V segment lost 8 bases, leaving 13 bases of the junction unmatched. This CDR3 comprises 15 residues. The V gene's germline CDR1 is SGHAT and CDR2 FQNNGV. The CDR3 protein is CASQEPGQIIYEQYF. CDR3 coding DNA: TGTGCCAGCCAAGAACCGGGACAGATCATCTACGAGCAGTACTTC. Drawing the rest from reference TRBV11-2 and TRBJ2-7, the complete variable domain is EAGVAQSPRYKIIEKRQSVAFWCNPISGHATLYWYQQILGQGPKLLIQFQNNGVVDDSQLPKDRFSAERLKGVDSTLKIQPAKLEDSAVYLCASQEPGQIIYEQYFGPGTRLTVT.

The CDR3 loop is CASSDGTTRYEQYF. The CDR3 nucleotides are TGTGCCAGCAGCGACGGGACTACCCGCTACGAGCAGTACTTC. This chain connects TRBV27 to TRBJ2-7; 7 bases are a match to TRBD2. In germline, CDR1 is MNHEY, CDR2 SMNVEV (reference sequence). Trimming removed 6 bases from V and 3 bases from J; junction bases left unmatched: 8. The CDR3 covers 14 residues.

CDR3 protein: CASSPLAGWSNEQFF. CDR3 DNA: TGTGCCAGCAGCCCCCTAGCGGGATGGTCGAATGAGCAGTTCTTC. The J gene is TRBJ2-1, the V gene TRBV7-9; 9 nucleotides align to TRBD2. The CDR3 consists of 15 residues. Trimming cost V 5 bases and J 7 bases; bases outside gene matches: 9. CDR1 is SEHNR and CDR2 is FQNEAQ in the germline V gene (reference sequence).

This clone was observed a handful of times. The chain has TRBV4-1 and TRBJ1-1; a possible D gene is TRBD1 (5 bases). CDR3 length: 14 residues. V was shortened by 2 bases and J by 0 bases, with 7 bases between the two germline ends. CDR1 MGHRA and CDR2 YSYEKL come from the germline V gene. The CDR3 sequence: CASSQLTVNTEAFF. CDR3 in DNA: TGCGCCAGCAGCCAATTGACAGTGAACACTGAAGCTTTCTTT.

The rearrangement joins TRBV5-1 to TRBJ2-7; 8 bases map to TRBD2. The CDR3 is 16 residues long. Germline V gene sequence: CDR1 SGHRS, CDR2 YFSETQ. Trimming cost V 4 bases and J 2 bases; bases outside gene matches: 11. The CDR3 nucleotides read TGCGCCAGCAGCCCTAAGCCACGGGAGGGCCCCTACGAGCAGTACTTC. Protein: CASSPKPREGPYEQYF.

CDR3 sequence reads: CASSEGVEVIIEQFF. DNA for the CDR3: TGTGCCAGCAGTGAAGGGGTTGAGGTGATCATTGAGCAGTTCTTC. This sequence joins TRBV6-1 and TRBJ2-1; D gene ambiguous. Germline V gives CDR1 MNHNS, CDR2 SASEGT. The CDR3 contains 15 residues. The V end lost 1 base, the J end lost 9 bases, and 16 bases lay between the germline ends.

The CDR3 DNA sequence: TGTGCCAGCAGTCCCGGGACAGGGAGATCTGGTGGCTACACCTTC. It is translated as CASSPGTGRSGGYTF. The V and J genes are TRBV28 and TRBJ1-2; TRBD1 aligns across 9 bases. This CDR3 has 15 amino acids. The germline V gene has CDR1 MDHEN and CDR2 SYDVKM. Trimming cost V 5 bases and J 7 bases; bases outside gene matches: 11.

This clone was seen only a few times. The chain employs TRBV27 and TRBJ2-3; 9 positions agree with TRBD1. The trim removed 3 bases at V and 4 bases at J, leaving 8 bases unmatched. This CDR3 is 16 amino acids long. The germline V gene has CDR1 MNHEY and CDR2 SMNVEV (reference sequence). CDR3 loop: CASSFPGRTGADTQYF. DNA for the CDR3: TGTGCCAGCAGTTTCCCCGGGCGGACAGGGGCAGATACGCAGTATTTT.

The rearrangement uses TRBV9 and TRBJ2-1; a weak D match, TRBD1 (6 bases). V was clipped by 0 bases and J by 6 bases, with 13 bases between them. Per germline, CDR1 SGDLS and CDR2 YYNGEE. This CDR3 region has 15 residues. CDR3: CASSVGGQSGNEQFF. In DNA, the CDR3 is TGTGCCAGCAGCGTAGGGGGGCAATCGGGCAATGAGCAGTTCTTC.